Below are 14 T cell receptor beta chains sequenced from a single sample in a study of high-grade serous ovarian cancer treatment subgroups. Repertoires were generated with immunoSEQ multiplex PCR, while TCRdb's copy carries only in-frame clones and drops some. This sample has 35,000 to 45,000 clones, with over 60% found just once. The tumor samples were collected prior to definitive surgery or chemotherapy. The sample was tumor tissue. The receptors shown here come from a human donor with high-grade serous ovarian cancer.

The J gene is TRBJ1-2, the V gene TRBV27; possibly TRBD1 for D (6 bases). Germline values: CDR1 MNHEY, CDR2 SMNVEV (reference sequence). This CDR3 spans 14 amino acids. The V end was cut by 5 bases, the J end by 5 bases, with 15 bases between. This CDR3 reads CASSPIGQQYGYTF. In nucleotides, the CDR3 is TGTGCCAGCAGTCCCATAGGACAGCAGTATGGCTACACCTTC.

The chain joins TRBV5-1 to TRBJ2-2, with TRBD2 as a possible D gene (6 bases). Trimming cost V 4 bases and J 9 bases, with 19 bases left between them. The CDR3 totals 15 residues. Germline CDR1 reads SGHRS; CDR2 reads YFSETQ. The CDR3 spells CASSPPGTPVRELFF. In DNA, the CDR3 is TGCGCCAGCAGCCCCCCCGGGACTCCGGTTCGGGAGCTGTTTTTT.

CDR3 in amino acids: CASSRQPGLTDPGELFF. CDR3 nucleotide sequence: TGTGCCAGCAGCCGACAACCAGGGCTAACTGACCCCGGGGAGCTGTTTTTT. The chain carries TRBV7-2 and TRBJ2-2, with D possibly TRBD1 on 5 matching bases. The V gene lost 5 bases and the J gene lost 6 bases, with 22 bases spanning the gap. The germline V gene has CDR1 SGHTA and CDR2 FQGNSA. The CDR3 length is 17 residues.

This CDR3 reads CASSATGATEAFF. The CDR3 coding sequence is TGTGCCAGCAGCGCCACAGGGGCCACTGAAGCTTTCTTT. The chain couples TRBV7-8 to TRBJ1-1, with 7 positions matching TRBD1. Germline lookup yields CDR1 SGHVS and CDR2 FQNEAQ. V dropped 5 bases and J dropped 4; count of bases not matched to a gene: 4. The CDR3 sequence is 13 residues long. Drawing the rest from reference TRBV7-8 and TRBJ1-1, the complete variable domain is GAGVSQSPRYKVAKRGQDVALRCDPISGHVSLFWYQQALGQGPEFLTYFQNEAQLDKSGLPSDRFFAERPEGSVSTLKIQRTQQEDSAVYLCASSATGATEAFFGQGTRLTVV.

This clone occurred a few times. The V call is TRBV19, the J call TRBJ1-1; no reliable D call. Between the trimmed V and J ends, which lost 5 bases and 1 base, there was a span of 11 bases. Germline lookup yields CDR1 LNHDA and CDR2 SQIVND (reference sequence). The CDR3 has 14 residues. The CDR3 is CASSSWTGNTEAFF. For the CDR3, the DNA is TGTGCCAGTAGTTCATGGACGGGGAACACTGAAGCTTTCTTT.

CDR3 nucleotides: TGTGCCAGCTCACTAGACAGCTCTGGAAACACCATATATTTT. Protein: CASSLDSSGNTIYF. The V gene is TRBV18, the J gene TRBJ1-3; D is perhaps TRBD1 (5 bases). Germline values: CDR1 KGHSH, CDR2 LQKENI. Trimming took off 4 bases at V and 0 bases at J, with 7 bases between the two ends. This CDR3 comprises 14 residues.

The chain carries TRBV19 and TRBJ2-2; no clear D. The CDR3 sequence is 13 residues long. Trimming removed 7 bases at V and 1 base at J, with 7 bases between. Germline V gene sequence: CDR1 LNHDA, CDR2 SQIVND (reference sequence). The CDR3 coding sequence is TGTGCCAGTATAGTCCAGAACACCGGGGAGCTGTTTTTT. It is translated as CASIVQNTGELFF.

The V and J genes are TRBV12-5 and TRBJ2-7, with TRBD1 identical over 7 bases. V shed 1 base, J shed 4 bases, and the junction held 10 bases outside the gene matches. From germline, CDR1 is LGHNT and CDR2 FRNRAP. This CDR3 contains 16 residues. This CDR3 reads CASGLEYRDRVYEQYF. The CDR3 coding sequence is TGTGCTAGTGGTTTGGAGTACCGGGACAGAGTATACGAGCAGTACTTC.

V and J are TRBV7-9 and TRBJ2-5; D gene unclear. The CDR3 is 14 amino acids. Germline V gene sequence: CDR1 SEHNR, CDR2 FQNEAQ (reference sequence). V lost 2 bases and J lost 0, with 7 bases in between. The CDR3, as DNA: TGTGCCAGCAGCTTAAGGAATTACCAAGAGACCCAGTACTTC. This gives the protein CASSLRNYQETQYF.

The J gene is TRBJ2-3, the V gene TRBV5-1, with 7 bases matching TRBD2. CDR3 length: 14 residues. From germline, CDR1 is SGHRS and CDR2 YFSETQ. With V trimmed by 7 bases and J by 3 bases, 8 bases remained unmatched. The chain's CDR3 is CASAEQGGTDTQYF. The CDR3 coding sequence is TGCGCCAGCGCGGAGCAGGGAGGGACAGATACGCAGTATTTT.

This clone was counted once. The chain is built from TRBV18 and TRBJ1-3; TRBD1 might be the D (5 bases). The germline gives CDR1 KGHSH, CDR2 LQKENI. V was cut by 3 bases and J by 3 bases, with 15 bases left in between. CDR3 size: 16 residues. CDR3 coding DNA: TGTGCCAGCTCACCCTTTCACGGGCAGGGTGGAAACACCATATATTTT. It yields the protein CASSPFHGQGGNTIYF.

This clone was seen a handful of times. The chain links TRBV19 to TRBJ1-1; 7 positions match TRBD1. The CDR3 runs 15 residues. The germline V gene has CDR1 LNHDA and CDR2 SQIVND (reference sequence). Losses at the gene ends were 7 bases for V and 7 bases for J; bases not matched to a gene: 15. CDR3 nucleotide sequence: TGTGCCAGTACCCCCCCAGGGGGACTATTCGGTGAAGCTTTCTTT. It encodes CASTPPGGLFGEAFF.

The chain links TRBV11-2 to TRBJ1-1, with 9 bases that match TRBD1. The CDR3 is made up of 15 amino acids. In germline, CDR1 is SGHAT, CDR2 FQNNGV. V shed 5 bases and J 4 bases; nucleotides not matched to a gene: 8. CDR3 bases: TGTGCCAGCAGCGCTCCACAGGGGGCGCGCACTGAAGCTTTCTTT. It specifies CASSAPQGARTEAFF.

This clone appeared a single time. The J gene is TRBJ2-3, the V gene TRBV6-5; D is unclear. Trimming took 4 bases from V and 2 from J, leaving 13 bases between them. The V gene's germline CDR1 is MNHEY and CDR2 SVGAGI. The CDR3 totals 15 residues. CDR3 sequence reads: CASSSTGAFTDTQYF. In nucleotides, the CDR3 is TGTGCCAGCAGTTCAACGGGCGCCTTCACAGATACGCAGTATTTT.